This section outlines one T cell receptor (beta chain) sequence together with its context. The record originates from a study of technical replicates of blood from a few donors. Looked up from germline, CDR1 is ENHRY and CDR2 is SYGVKD. Trimming cost V 3 bases and J 1 base; bases outside gene matches: 10. This CDR3 is 18 amino acids long. Repertoires were generated with immunoSEQ multiplex PCR, while TCRdb's copy carries only in-frame clones and drops some. The table records some 80,000 clones, just under 95% of them present only once. The J gene is TRBJ2-2, the V gene TRBV10-3; 8 bases fit TRBD1. The sequencing input was T cells isolated from PBMCs. This clonotype originated in a human donor in good health. Written as DNA, the CDR3 is TGTGCCATCAGTGAAAGGACAGGGAGTGGCCAGAACACCGGGGAGCTGTTTTTT. Residues: CAISERTGSGQNTGELFF.